This paragraph reports one TCR beta chain. This entry is derived from a study of blood T cells in healthy people across ages. A second about 7 to 12 cycle PCR used barcoded and J-beta primers. Tagging of each cDNA molecule was performed by a template-switch adaptor with 12 random nucleotides. TCRdb used MiXCR to reprocess the 5' RACE reads, holding one entry per CDR3 protein. The sample has about 1.1 million distinct CDR3 sequences, around two fifths seen once. Germline V gene sequence: CDR1 SQVTM, CDR2 ANQGSEA. J lost 2 bases, V lost 7 bases, and 5 bases had no gene match. The CDR3 has 12 residues. The rearrangement links TRBV29-1 to TRBJ2-7; 7 bases are shared with TRBD1. The sequence was collected from a man between 18 and 35 years old in good health. Sequenced input: blood. CDR3 sequence reads: CSGGQVPYEQYF. For the CDR3, the DNA is TGCAGCGGTGGACAGGTACCCTACGAGCAGTACTTC.